This T cell receptor beta chain was retrieved from a study of identical twins. Notes on the study in general: Where beta out-of-frame sequences were concerned, excess twin sharing was weaker.

TCRdb re-analysed the 5' RACE reads in MiXCR, keeping a single row per CDR3 protein. The table lists a few hundred thousand distinct CDR3 sequences, about 6.7% of them singletons. The V gene lost 4 bases and the J gene lost 4 bases, with 7 bases spanning the gap. Looked up from germline, CDR1 is GTSNPN and CDR2 is SVGIG (reference sequence). The CDR3 consists of 11 residues. This clonotype was detected a few times. What it recognizes is unknown. There were only healthy Caucasians among the donors. In addition, the sample was reused for a study of T cells expressing NK-cell markers.

The TCR comes from a woman younger than 30 in good health. The specimen was CD8+ T cells sorted from blood. V is TRBV30 and J is TRBJ2-5, with D maybe TRBD2 (5 bases). CDR3 nucleotide sequence: TGTGCCTGGATAGAGGGAGAGACCCAGTACTTC. Protein: CAWIEGETQYF.